The 20 T cell receptor beta chains below were found in one sample sequenced in a study of immune evolution from preneoplasia to lung adenocarcinoma. Clones were read by immunoSEQ multiplex PCR, and TCRdb kept only the in-frame ones, dropping some. The sample lists about 3,600 clones, roughly 78% seen once, with 14% in the top ten. What was sequenced was FFPE adjacent normal lung tissue. These receptors all stem from a person aged 60 to 80 with lung adenocarcinoma.

This chain links TRBV9 with TRBJ2-5, with 9 bases fitting TRBD2. The CDR3 is made up of 18 amino acids. The germline V gene has CDR1 SGDLS and CDR2 YYNGEE. V was pared by 3 bases and J by 4 bases, with 16 bases of the junction left unmatched. Here the CDR3 DNA reads TGTGCCAGCAGCGACGGGGGTAGGGCGGGAGGGCCCGGAGAGACCCAGTACTTC. This gives the protein CASSDGGRAGGPGETQYF.

The rearrangement links TRBV30 to TRBJ1-1; weak D call: TRBD1 (5 bases). The V and J ends lost 3 bases and 7 bases respectively, with 21 bases between them. Germline V gene lookup returns CDR1 GTSNPN and CDR2 SVGIG (reference sequence). This CDR3 has 15 amino acids. The CDR3 sequence: CAWSPWYLLGGEAFF. For the CDR3, the DNA is TGTGCCTGGAGCCCATGGTATCTCCTGGGGGGTGAAGCTTTCTTT.

This chain joins TRBV30 and TRBJ2-3, with D unresolved. The CDR3 totals 15 residues. Germline CDR1 reads GTSNPN; CDR2 reads SVGIG (reference sequence). V dropped 3 bases and J dropped 0 bases, with 13 bases sitting between them. The CDR3 sequence: CAWRGPGGSTDTQYF. In nucleotides, the CDR3 is TGTGCCTGGAGAGGGCCTGGCGGTAGCACAGATACGCAGTATTTT.

The chain employs TRBV5-6 and TRBJ1-4; the D gene is possibly TRBD1 (6 bases). Trimming cost V 0 bases and J 5 bases, with 8 bases left between them. CDR3 length: 14 residues. Per germline, CDR1 SGHDT and CDR2 YYEEEE. The CDR3 spells CASSLGGANEKLFF. CDR3 in DNA: TGTGCCAGCAGCTTGGGGGGGGCCAATGAAAAACTGTTTTTT.

The chain joins TRBV5-6 to TRBJ1-3; D possibly corresponds to TRBD1 (5 bases). CDR1 is SGHDT and CDR2 is YYEEEE in the germline V gene. This CDR3 spans 16 amino acids. V was clipped by 4 bases and J by 1 base, with 15 bases between them. CDR3: CASSRGLLGSGNTIYF. As DNA, the CDR3 is TGTGCCAGCAGCCGGGGCCTCCTGGGGTCTGGAAACACCATATATTTT.

This clone was recorded once. The chain couples TRBV29-1 to TRBJ1-3; D is undetermined. Germline CDR1 SQVTM, CDR2 ANQGSEA. The germline V and J ends were trimmed by 4 bases and 0 bases, with 4 bases remaining between them. This CDR3 is 12 amino acids long. CDR3 sequence reads: CSVVFSGNTIYF. CDR3 DNA: TGCAGCGTTGTGTTCTCTGGAAACACCATATATTTT.

The J gene is TRBJ1-1, the V gene TRBV7-9; no definite D call. Germline V lookup: CDR1 SEHNR, CDR2 FQNEAQ (reference sequence). This CDR3 comprises 14 residues. Trimming removed 5 bases from V and 3 bases from J, with 13 bases in between. The CDR3 nucleotides read TGTGCCAGCAGCCCCCCTCTGGGCGACACTGAAGCTTTCTTT. This encodes CASSPPLGDTEAFF. The full variable domain, its missing parts supplied by reference TRBV7-9 and TRBJ1-1, is DTGVSQNPRHKITKRGQNVTFRCDPISEHNRLYWYRQTLGQGPEFLTYFQNEAQLEKSRLLSDRFSAERPKGSFSTLEIQRTEQGDSAMYLCASSPPLGDTEAFFGQGTRLTVV.

This clone occurred once. The rearrangement links TRBV30 to TRBJ1-5, with 12 bases lining up with TRBD1. CDR1 GTSNPN and CDR2 SVGIG come from the germline V gene (reference sequence). The CDR3 contains 11 residues. The CDR3 region is CVCGTGGIQHF. CDR3 nucleotides: TGTGTCTGTGGGACAGGGGGCATCCAGCATTTT.

The rearrangement uses TRBV7-8 and TRBJ2-6, with a tentative D call TRBD2 (5 bases). Germline lookup yields CDR1 SGHVS and CDR2 FQNEAQ. The CDR3 is 18 amino acids. Trimming removed 1 base at V and 1 base at J, with 14 bases between. CDR3 in DNA: TGTGCCAGCAGCTTAGTCGGGTTGGACTTTTCTGGGGCCAACGTCCTGACTTTC. Residues: CASSLVGLDFSGANVLTF.

V and J are TRBV28 and TRBJ1-2; D not resolved. Looked up from germline, CDR1 is MDHEN and CDR2 is SYDVKM. Trimming stripped 6 bases from V and 8 bases from J, with 16 bases between. The CDR3 loop spans 13 amino acids. CDR3 amino acids: CASSYTPDRGYTF. The DNA for the CDR3 is TGTGCCAGCAGCTACACACCCGACCGGGGCTACACCTTC.

The chain joins TRBV5-6 to TRBJ1-2; D may be TRBD1 (5 bases). The length of the CDR3 is 14 residues. CDR1 and CDR2 from the germline V gene are SGHDT and YYEEEE. The V and J ends lost 4 bases and 4 bases respectively, with 14 bases between them. DNA of the CDR3: TGTGCCAGCAGCAACTACAGGATGTCCTATGGCTACACCTTC. As protein: CASSNYRMSYGYTF. Full variable domain (remainder filled in from reference TRBV5-6 and TRBJ1-2): DAGVTQSPTHLIKTRGQQVTLRCSPKSGHDTVSWYQQALGQGPQFIFQYYEEEERQRGNFPDRFSGHQFPNYSSELNVNALLLGDSALYLCASSNYRMSYGYTFGSGTRLTVV.

This clone came up a few times. The V call is TRBV20-1, the J call TRBJ2-7; D unclear. This CDR3 comprises 11 residues. Trimming left V 3 bases short and J 5 bases short, with 8 bases between. The germline V gene encodes CDR1 DFQATT and CDR2 SNEGSKA (reference sequence). CDR3 residues: CSASAHHEQYF. The CDR3, as DNA: TGCAGTGCTAGCGCCCATCACGAGCAGTACTTC.

The chain links TRBV7-9 to TRBJ1-1; D is perhaps TRBD1 (5 bases). The CDR3 has 15 residues. Germline loops: CDR1 SEHNR, CDR2 FQNEAQ (reference sequence). V was pared by 4 bases and J by 2 bases, with 14 bases between. CDR3 bases: TGTGCCAGCAGCTCCCCGGCCGGGGGTAACACTGAAGCTTTCTTT. Translation: CASSSPAGGNTEAFF.

The genes are TRBV10-1 and TRBJ2-2; D call uncertain. The germline gives CDR1 WNHNN, CDR2 SYGVQD (reference sequence). The CDR3 totals 15 residues. Trimming took off 2 bases at V and 4 bases at J, with 11 bases between the two ends. CDR3 sequence reads: CASSETPGFTGELFF. DNA of the CDR3: TGCGCCAGCAGTGAGACGCCCGGCTTCACCGGGGAGCTGTTTTTT.

The chain combines TRBV7-8 with TRBJ2-1; unclear D gene. The length of the CDR3 is 13 residues. CDR1 is SGHVS and CDR2 is FQNEAQ in the germline V gene. V was pared by 1 base and J by 9 bases, with 10 bases between. The CDR3 coding sequence is TGTGCCAGCAGCTTAGAGGCGTGGGGTGAGCAGTTCTTC. Translating it yields CASSLEAWGEQFF.

This sequence joins TRBV29-1 and TRBJ2-3, with D unclear. The V end lost 7 bases, the J end lost 7 bases, and 9 bases lay between the germline ends. The CDR3 loop spans 10 amino acids. CDR1 is SQVTM and CDR2 is ANQGSEA in the germline V gene. CDR3 nucleotides: TGCAGCGCCAGTACTAATACGCAGTATTTT. The encoded protein is CSASTNTQYF.

The chain is built from TRBV7-3 and TRBJ2-2, with D unresolved. Trimming left V 1 base short and J 6 bases short, with 6 bases between. The CDR3 runs 13 residues. CDR1 is SGHTA, CDR2 FQGTGA, per germline. CDR3 bases: TGTGCCAGCAGCTTAAATGCGGCCGGGGAGCTGTTTTTT. This encodes CASSLNAAGELFF.

The chain joins TRBV7-2 to TRBJ1-1; D possibly corresponds to TRBD1 (5 bases). V gave up 5 bases and J gave up 1 base, with 17 bases separating them. The germline gives CDR1 SGHTA, CDR2 FQGNSA. This CDR3 region has 16 residues. This CDR3 reads CASSLLAAGPNTEAFF. DNA for the CDR3: TGTGCCAGCAGCCTCCTCGCGGCAGGGCCGAACACTGAAGCTTTCTTT.

The chain links TRBV10-1 to TRBJ1-5; D gene unclear. V lost 2 bases and J lost 0, with 14 bases in between. The CDR3 contains 17 residues. Germline V gene lookup returns CDR1 WNHNN and CDR2 SYGVQD (reference sequence). CDR3: CASSEGRRQTSNQPQHF. CDR3 DNA sequence: TGCGCCAGCAGTGAGGGGAGGCGGCAGACTAGCAATCAGCCCCAGCATTTT.

The gene calls are TRBV6-5 and TRBJ1-2; TRBD1 is a possible D gene (5 bases). The CDR3 spans 13 residues. Germline loops: CDR1 MNHEY, CDR2 SVGAGI. V lost 1 base and J lost 8, with 11 bases in between. The CDR3 bases are TGTGCCAGCAGTTACTTTCGGGACGAAGGCTACACCTTC. Encoded protein: CASSYFRDEGYTF.